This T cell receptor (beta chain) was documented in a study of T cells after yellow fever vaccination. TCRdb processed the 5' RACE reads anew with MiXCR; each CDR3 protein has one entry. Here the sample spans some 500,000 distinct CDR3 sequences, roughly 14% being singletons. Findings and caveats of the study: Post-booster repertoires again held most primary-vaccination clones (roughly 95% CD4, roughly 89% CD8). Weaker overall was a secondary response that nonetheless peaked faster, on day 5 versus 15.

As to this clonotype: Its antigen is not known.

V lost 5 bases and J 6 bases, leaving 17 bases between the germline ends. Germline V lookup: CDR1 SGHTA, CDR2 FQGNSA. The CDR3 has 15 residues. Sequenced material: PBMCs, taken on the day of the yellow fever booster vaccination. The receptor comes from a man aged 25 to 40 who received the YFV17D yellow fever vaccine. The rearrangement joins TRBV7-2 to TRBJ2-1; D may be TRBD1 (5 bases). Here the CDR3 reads CASSPQGLDSNEQFF. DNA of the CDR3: TGTGCCAGCAGCCCCCAGGGCCTTGATAGCAATGAGCAGTTCTTC.